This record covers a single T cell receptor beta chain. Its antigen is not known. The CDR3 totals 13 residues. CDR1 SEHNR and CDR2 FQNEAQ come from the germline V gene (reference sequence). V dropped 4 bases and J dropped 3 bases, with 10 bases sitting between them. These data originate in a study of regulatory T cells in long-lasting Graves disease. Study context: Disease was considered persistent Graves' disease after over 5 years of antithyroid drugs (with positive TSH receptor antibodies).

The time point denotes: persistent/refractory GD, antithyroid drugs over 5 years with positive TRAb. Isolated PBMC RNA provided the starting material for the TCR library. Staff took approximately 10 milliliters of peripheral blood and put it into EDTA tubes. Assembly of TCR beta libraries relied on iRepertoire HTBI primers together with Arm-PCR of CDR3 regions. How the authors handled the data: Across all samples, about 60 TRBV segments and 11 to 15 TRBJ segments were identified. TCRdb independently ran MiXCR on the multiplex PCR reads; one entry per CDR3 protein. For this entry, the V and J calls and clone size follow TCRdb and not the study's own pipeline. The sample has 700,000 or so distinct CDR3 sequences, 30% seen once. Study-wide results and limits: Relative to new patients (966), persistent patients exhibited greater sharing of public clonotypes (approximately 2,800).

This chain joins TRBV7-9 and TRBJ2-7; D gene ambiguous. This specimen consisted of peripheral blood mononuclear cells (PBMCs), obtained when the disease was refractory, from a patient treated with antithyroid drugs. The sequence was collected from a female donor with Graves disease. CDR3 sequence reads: CASSSDVLYEQYF. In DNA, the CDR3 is TGTGCCAGCAGCTCAGACGTGCTCTACGAGCAGTACTTC.